This T cell receptor beta chain was sequenced during a study of blood T cell repertoires in COVID-19 (dated by TCRdb to the early 2020s). Context from the whole study: Samples from collaborators originated in the United States, Italy and Spain and spanned both the acute and convalescent phases of COVID-19. A freely available public database, intended as a resource for researchers studying the immune response to SARS-CoV-2, is where the repertoires were released. Samples were obtained from the ongoing ImmuneRACE study (first 160 participants) and from roughly 1,300 subjects provided by 6 global collaborators. Nearly every sample came with metadata listing a de-identified subject ID, COVID-19 status, age in years and sex. HLA class I and class II types, where available, came from metadata supplied by the sample provider rather than from assay-based typing. Deeply sampled blood TCRbeta repertoires from subjects exposed to, actively infected with, or recovered from COVID-19 were included in the dataset. The material from the prospective study consisted of cDNA or gDNA derived from T cells, B-cell-depleted T cells, or PBMCs. The paper's findings and limits, for the study overall: The quantity of clinical and demographic metadata differed by source and by participant and was supplied without curation.

V is pared back by 3 bases and J by 2 bases, with 7 bases lying between the germline termini. The CDR3 contains 13 residues, cysteine and phenylalanine counted. The entry retains the CDR3 DNA only, 39 bases that are in frame from base 1. This clone was counted a single time. Which antigen it targets is not known. Base qualities are not provided; no much larger clone lies one nucleotide away. The immunoSEQ Assay, a bias-controlled multiplex PCR, was used to amplify TCRbeta CDR3 regions from genomic DNA. The published analysis was carried out like this. Nucleated cell counts per sample were estimated from amplification of reference gene primers within the assay. To quantify the absolute abundance of each unique TCRbeta CDR3 rearrangement, sequence reads were collapsed and filtered. For each sample, productive Simpson clonality was calculated by taking the square root of Simpson's diversity index across productive rearrangements. Not all clones reach the TCRdb copy of this immuneACCESS table, which keeps in-frame sequences only. Checked studies attribute under half of the gap to unresolved V genes and leave the rest unexplained. V, J and clone size are those of that table, while D and trimming were read from the DNA. The sample records 210,000 or so clones, around 80% of which are singletons. The top ten hold approximately 12% of the sample.

Collaborating institutions collected whole blood in K2EDTA tubes following their own protocols. For TCRbeta analysis, collaborator samples were shipped as frozen whole blood, as isolated PBMCs, or as DNA extracted from either sample type. The chain links TRBV12-3 or TRBV12-4 with TRBJ1-2, with no confident D gene call. The origin of this receptor is a woman aged 40 to 55 with acute or convalescent COVID-19. Sequencing was done on a sample of peripheral blood. The CDR3 protein is CASSLHTNYGYTF. The sequenced DNA: TGTGCCAGCAGTTTGCACACCAACTATGGCTACACCTTC.